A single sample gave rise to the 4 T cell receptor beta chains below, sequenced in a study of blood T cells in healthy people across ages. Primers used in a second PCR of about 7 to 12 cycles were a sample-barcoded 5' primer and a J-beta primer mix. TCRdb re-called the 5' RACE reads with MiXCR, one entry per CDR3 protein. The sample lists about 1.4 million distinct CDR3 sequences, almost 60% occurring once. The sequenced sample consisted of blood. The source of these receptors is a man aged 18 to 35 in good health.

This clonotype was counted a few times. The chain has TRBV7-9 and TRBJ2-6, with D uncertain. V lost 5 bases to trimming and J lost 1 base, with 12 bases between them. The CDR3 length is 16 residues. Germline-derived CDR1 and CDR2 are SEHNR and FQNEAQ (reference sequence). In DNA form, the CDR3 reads TGTGCCAGCAGCCCATCCACACCGTCTGGGGCCAACGTCCTGACTTTC. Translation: CASSPSTPSGANVLTF.

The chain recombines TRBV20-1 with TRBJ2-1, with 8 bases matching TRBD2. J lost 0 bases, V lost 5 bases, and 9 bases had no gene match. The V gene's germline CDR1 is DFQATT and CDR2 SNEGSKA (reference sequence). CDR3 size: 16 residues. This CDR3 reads CSAERTGGRSYNEQFF. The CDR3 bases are TGCAGTGCTGAACGAACGGGGGGGCGCTCCTACAATGAGCAGTTCTTC.

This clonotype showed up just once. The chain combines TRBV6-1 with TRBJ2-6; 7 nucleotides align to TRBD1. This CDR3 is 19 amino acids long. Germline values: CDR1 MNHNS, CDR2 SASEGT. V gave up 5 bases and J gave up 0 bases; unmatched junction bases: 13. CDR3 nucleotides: TGTGCCAGCAGTACCCCAGCAGGGGGTTCCAGCTCTGGGGCCAACGTCCTGACTTTC. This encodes CASSTPAGGSSSGANVLTF.

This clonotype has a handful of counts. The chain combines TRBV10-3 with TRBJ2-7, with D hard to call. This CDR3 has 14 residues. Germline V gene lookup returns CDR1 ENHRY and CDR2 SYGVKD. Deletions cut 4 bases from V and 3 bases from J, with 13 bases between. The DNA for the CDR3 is TGTGCCATCAGTGTTGTGGGTTCCCACTACGAGCAGTACTTC. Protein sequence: CAISVVGSHYEQYF.